One sample yielded the 30 T cell receptor beta chains listed below, sequenced in a study of T cell changes during pregnancy in multiple sclerosis. Data came from immunoSEQ multiplex PCR; TCRdb stores just in-frame clones and leaves some out. The sample carries about 59,000 clones, approximately 87% recorded once. The specimen sequenced was peripheral blood from another person, used as feeder cells. The receptors here all came from a human donor whose cells served as feeder cells for cultures in a pregnancy study.

This clone was counted between two and nine times. The chain carries TRBV7-9 and TRBJ2-7; TRBD1 is a possible D gene (6 bases). V lost 7 bases, J lost 4 bases, and 14 bases lay in between. This CDR3 has 13 residues. Germline CDR1 reads SEHNR; CDR2 reads FQNEAQ (reference sequence). DNA of the CDR3: TGTGCCAGCACCCCGGGCAGGGGATACGAGCAGTACTTC. It is translated as CASTPGRGYEQYF.

The chain's CDR3 is CASSQEGTSGTKTQYF. The CDR3 DNA reads as TGTGCCAGCAGCCAAGAAGGGACTAGCGGGACCAAGACCCAGTACTTC. The rearrangement joins TRBV4-2 to TRBJ2-5; TRBD2 agrees at 13 bases. V lost 0 bases, J lost 6 bases, and 4 bases stayed unmatched. The germline V gene encodes CDR1 LGHNA and CDR2 YNFKEQ. This CDR3 spans 16 amino acids.

The chain employs TRBV19 and TRBJ2-1, with 9 bases matching TRBD1. The V gene's germline CDR1 is LNHDA and CDR2 SQIVND (reference sequence). V was pared by 8 bases and J by 3 bases, with 5 bases of the junction left unmatched. This CDR3 has 14 residues. DNA of the CDR3: TGTGCCAGTTCCGGGACAGGGCGCTACAATGAGCAGTTCTTC. It codes for CASSGTGRYNEQFF.

The chain uses TRBV6-1 and TRBJ1-4, with TRBD1 matching over 7 bases. CDR3 size: 15 residues. Germline V gene data show CDR1 as MNHNS and CDR2 as SASEGT. The trim removed 4 bases at V and 7 bases at J, leaving 9 bases unmatched. The CDR3 region is CASSVGDRDTEKLFF. In DNA form, the CDR3 reads TGTGCCAGCAGTGTGGGAGACAGGGACACTGAAAAACTGTTTTTT.

The V and J genes are TRBV7-2 and TRBJ2-7; D perhaps matches TRBD1 (6 bases). Trimming removed 1 base at V and 7 bases at J, with 11 bases between. Germline CDR1 and CDR2: SGHTA and FQGNSA. This CDR3 contains 13 residues. Here the CDR3 DNA reads TGTGCCAGCAGCTTAGACAGGGAAGGAGAGCAGTACTTC. Its translation is CASSLDREGEQYF.

The J gene is TRBJ2-1, the V gene TRBV7-7, with 7 bases matching TRBD1. This CDR3 contains 14 residues. Looked up from germline, CDR1 is SSHAT and CDR2 is FNYEAQ (reference sequence). With 1 base clipped from V and 4 bases from J, the junction kept 1 base outside the gene matches. The CDR3 DNA sequence: TGTGCCAGCAGCTTAGGGGGACAGTACAATGAGCAGTTCTTC. As protein: CASSLGGQYNEQFF.

This clone came up once. This rearrangement joins TRBV27 to TRBJ2-3; 16 positions match TRBD2. From germline, CDR1 is MNHEY and CDR2 SMNVEV (reference sequence). The ends lost 5 bases at V and 2 bases at J; junction bases unmatched: 10. The CDR3 is made up of 19 amino acids. CDR3 amino acids: CASSQGLAGGATPTDTQYF. In DNA form, the CDR3 reads TGTGCCAGCAGTCAGGGACTAGCGGGGGGGGCTACCCCCACAGATACGCAGTATTTT.

The CDR3 loop reads CASRYLEDPLSYNSPLHF. The CDR3, as DNA: TGTGCCAGCAGGTACCTCGAGGATCCCCTTAGCTATAATTCACCCCTCCACTTT. The chain employs TRBV28 and TRBJ1-6; no definite D call. Germline V lookup: CDR1 MDHEN, CDR2 SYDVKM. This CDR3 region has 18 residues. Trimming pared 6 bases from V and 3 bases from J, leaving 21 bases between.

The CDR3, as DNA: TGTGCCAGCAGCAAACACCGAGGGGACAGGATTCAAGCGAACACCGGGGAGCTGTTTTTT. It yields the protein CASSKHRGDRIQANTGELFF. The V and J genes are TRBV21-1 and TRBJ2-2; TRBD1, the D gene given by the table, was not confirmed from the DNA. TRBV21-1 is tagged as a pseudogene. There are 20 residues in the CDR3.

The rearrangement uses TRBV9 and TRBJ2-1, with TRBD2 matching over 9 bases. Germline CDR1 reads SGDLS; CDR2 reads YYNGEE. The CDR3 runs to 16 residues. V was clipped by 1 base and J by 3 bases; unmatched bases: 5. CDR3 DNA sequence: TGTGCCAGCAGCGTAATGGCGGGGGGGCTCTACAATGAGCAGTTCTTC. The encoded protein is CASSVMAGGLYNEQFF.

This chain connects TRBV5-4 to TRBJ1-3, with D possibly being TRBD1 (5 bases). The CDR3 contains 16 residues. The V end lost 4 bases, the J end lost 3 bases, and 17 bases lay between the germline ends. The germline CDR1 and CDR2 sequences are SGHNT and YYREEE (reference sequence). Written as DNA, the CDR3 is TGTGCCAGCAGCGGGGGGTCGGGAACAATTGGAAACACCATATATTTT. Its protein is CASSGGSGTIGNTIYF.

V gene TRBV6-6 combines with J gene TRBJ2-2, with D hard to call. V was pared by 5 bases and J by 1 base, with 5 bases between. Germline V gives CDR1 MNHNY, CDR2 SVGAGI (reference sequence). The CDR3 has 13 residues. The DNA for the CDR3 is TGTGCCAGCAGTACGGGGAACACCGGGGAGCTGTTTTTT. This sequence encodes CASSTGNTGELFF.

The V gene is TRBV19, the J gene TRBJ1-3; 8 positions agree with TRBD1. Unmatched junction bases numbered 5, after V lost 3 bases and J lost 4 bases. This CDR3 has 15 residues. Germline-derived CDR1 and CDR2 are LNHDA and SQIVND (reference sequence). The CDR3 DNA is TGTGCCAGTAGTATTCGGACAGGGAAAGGAAACACCATATATTTT. It specifies CASSIRTGKGNTIYF. Full variable domain (rest looked up from reference TRBV19 and TRBJ1-3): DGGITQSPKYLFRKEGQNVTLSCEQNLNHDAMYWYRQDPGQGLRLIYYSQIVNDFQKGDIAEGYSVSREKKESFPLTVTSAQKNPTAFYLCASSIRTGKGNTIYFGEGSWLTVV.

The chain links TRBV5-6 to TRBJ1-6, with D tentatively TRBD1 (6 bases). Trimming took 4 bases from V and 9 from J, leaving 23 bases between them. The germline V gene encodes CDR1 SGHDT and CDR2 YYEEEE. CDR3 length: 17 residues. The CDR3: CASSLEGTFDSGSPLHF. The CDR3, as DNA: TGTGCCAGCAGCCTAGAAGGGACATTCGATTCGGGTTCACCCCTCCACTTT.

The V call is TRBV21-1, the J call TRBJ1-3. TRBV21-1 is labeled a pseudogene. The length of the CDR3 is 13 residues. The CDR3 protein is CASIPRQENTIYF. Written as DNA, the CDR3 is TGTGCCAGCATCCCACGTCAAGAAAACACCATATATTTT.

The rearrangement joins TRBV7-9 to TRBJ1-6; possible D gene TRBD1, 6 bases. Trimming shortened V by 5 bases and J by 4 bases, and 18 bases separated the two germline ends. The CDR3 is 17 amino acids. Germline V gene data show CDR1 as SEHNR and CDR2 as FQNEAQ (reference sequence). The CDR3 bases are TGTGCCAGCAGCGTCCCCCTACAGGGAAAGTATAATTCACCCCTCCACTTT. The encoded protein is CASSVPLQGKYNSPLHF.

In the case of this clone: Other nucleotide sequences in the sample specify the same CDR3. The chain employs TRBV9 and TRBJ2-1; D unclear. Germline V gene lookup returns CDR1 SGDLS and CDR2 YYNGEE. The CDR3 has 17 amino acids. Trimming left V 5 bases short and J 0 bases short, with 18 bases between. DNA of the CDR3: TGTGCCAGCAGTCCCGAGGCAGGCCCAAGCTCCTACAATGAGCAGTTCTTC. Translated: CASSPEAGPSSYNEQFF.

DNA of the CDR3: TGTGCCAGCACCCCATTGCCACTACAGGGATCTCGTGAAGCTTTCTTT. This sequence encodes CASTPLPLQGSREAFF. The chain has TRBV2 and TRBJ1-1; possible D gene TRBD1, 6 bases. V lost 7 bases and J 7 bases, leaving 25 bases between the germline ends. The CDR3 contains 16 residues. The germline gives CDR1 SNHLY, CDR2 FYNNEI.

To note about this clone: At one end the junction does not follow the germline gene, possibly because of a read error. V and J are TRBV11-2 and TRBJ2-5, with D maybe TRBD2 (6 bases). The CDR3 contains 15 residues. Germline CDR1 SGHAT, CDR2 FQNNGV. CDR3 in amino acids: CASSLGAGSQETQYF. CDR3 DNA: TGTGCCAGCAGTTTAGGGGCGGGATCTCAAGAGACCCAGTACTTC.

The chain combines TRBV29-1 with TRBJ2-2, with 15 bases lining up with TRBD2. Germline assignment: CDR1 SQVTM and CDR2 ANQGSEA. V lost 6 bases and J lost 5; bases outside the gene matches: 4. This CDR3 region has 15 residues. CDR3 residues: CSVGLAGGGTGELFF. DNA of the CDR3: TGCAGCGTGGGACTAGCGGGGGGAGGGACCGGGGAGCTGTTTTTT.

The genes are TRBV19 and TRBJ2-1, with D tentatively TRBD1 (5 bases). V lost 0 bases to trimming and J lost 7 bases, with 16 bases between them. Germline-derived CDR1 and CDR2 are LNHDA and SQIVND (reference sequence). The CDR3 totals 16 residues. The CDR3 coding sequence is TGTGCCAGTAGTATAGATCCCAGGGTACGAGAAAATGAGCAGTTCTTC. Translating it yields CASSIDPRVRENEQFF.

The chain recombines TRBV6-5 with TRBJ2-7; D gene ambiguous. CDR3 length: 15 residues. In germline, CDR1 is MNHEY, CDR2 SVGAGI. The V end lost 0 bases, the J end lost 1 base, and 10 bases lay between the germline ends. CDR3 protein: CASSYSFTASYEQYF. DNA for the CDR3: TGTGCCAGCAGTTACTCGTTTACGGCATCCTACGAGCAGTACTTC.

J is TRBJ2-1 and V is TRBV29-1, with 7 bases aligning to TRBD1. This CDR3 has 13 amino acids. Germline-derived CDR1 and CDR2 are SQVTM and ANQGSEA. Trimming removed 4 bases from V and 6 bases from J; junction bases left unmatched: 6. DNA of the CDR3: TGCAGCGTTGGGCAGGGGGTAATCAATGAGCAGTTCTTC. Its protein is CSVGQGVINEQFF.

The chain links TRBV29-1 to TRBJ1-4; unclear D gene. Germline CDR1 SQVTM, CDR2 ANQGSEA. The V gene lost 4 bases and the J gene lost 7 bases, with 10 bases spanning the gap. The CDR3 runs 12 residues. This chain's CDR3 is CSVGYQREKLFF. DNA for the CDR3: TGCAGCGTTGGTTATCAGCGTGAAAAACTGTTTTTT. Combining the CDR3 with reference TRBV29-1 and TRBJ1-4 gives the whole variable domain SAVISQKPSRDICQRGTSLTIQCQVDSQVTMMFWYRQQPGQSLTLIATANQGSEATYESGFVIDKFPISRPNLTFSTLTVSNMSPEDSSIYLCSVGYQREKLFFGSGTQLSVL.

This sequence joins TRBV5-1 and TRBJ2-1; 11 bases line up with TRBD1. V lost 4 bases to trimming and J lost 6 bases; unmatched junction nucleotides: 6. Germline CDR1 reads SGHRS; CDR2 reads YFSETQ. The CDR3 has 15 residues. The CDR3 sequence: CASSVGTGGGNEQFF. CDR3 bases: TGCGCCAGCAGCGTGGGGACAGGGGGAGGCAATGAGCAGTTCTTC.

This chain uses TRBV2 with TRBJ2-5, with D hard to call. Looked up from germline, CDR1 is SNHLY and CDR2 is FYNNEI. V was shortened by 6 bases and J by 5 bases, with 13 bases between the two germline ends. The CDR3 is made up of 13 amino acids. The DNA for the CDR3 is TGTGCCAGCAGGGGCAGGACCTGGGAGACCCAGTACTTC. Its translation: CASRGRTWETQYF. Based on the CDR3 plus reference TRBV2 and TRBJ2-5, the full variable domain is EPEVTQTPSHQVTQMGQEVILRCVPISNHLYFYWYRQILGQKVEFLVSFYNNEISEKSEIFDDQFSVERPDGSNFTLKIRSTKLEDSAMYFCASRGRTWETQYFGPGTRLLVL.

Only one count was recorded for this clone. The rearrangement joins TRBV28 to TRBJ1-5, with 11 bases that match TRBD1. This CDR3 is built from 16 residues. The ends lost 6 bases at V and 1 base at J; junction bases unmatched: 5. Per the germline V gene, CDR1 is MDHEN and CDR2 is SYDVKM. CDR3 coding DNA: TGTGCCAGCAGAAGTCGGACAGGGGGCAGCAATCAGCCCCAGCATTTT. This sequence encodes CASRSRTGGSNQPQHF.

The chain joins TRBV27 to TRBJ2-5; D is tentatively TRBD1 or TRBD2 (5 bases each). The length of the CDR3 is 16 residues. With 1 base removed from V and 2 bases from J, the gap between germline ends came to 14 bases. Germline V lookup: CDR1 MNHEY, CDR2 SMNVEV (reference sequence). CDR3 protein: CASSLYGAPPQETQYF. The CDR3 DNA follows: TGTGCCAGCAGTTTATACGGGGCCCCCCCACAAGAGACCCAGTACTTC.

The chain couples TRBV7-2 to TRBJ1-1; D perhaps matches TRBD1 (5 bases). The CDR3 totals 13 residues. Trimming took 1 base from V and 3 from J, leaving 6 bases between them. CDR1 is SGHTA and CDR2 is FQGNSA in the germline V gene. Written as DNA, the CDR3 is TGTGCCAGCAGCTTAGTGGGGGACACTGAAGCTTTCTTT. This translates into CASSLVGDTEAFF.

The chain uses TRBV5-4 and TRBJ2-3; 9 bases align to TRBD2. V lost 0 bases and J lost 0; bases outside the gene matches: 2. There are 16 residues in the CDR3. Germline lookup yields CDR1 SGHNT and CDR2 YYREEE (reference sequence). The CDR3 reads CASSLGSGGSTDTQYF. CDR3 bases: TGTGCCAGCAGCTTGGGTAGCGGGGGTAGCACAGATACGCAGTATTTT.